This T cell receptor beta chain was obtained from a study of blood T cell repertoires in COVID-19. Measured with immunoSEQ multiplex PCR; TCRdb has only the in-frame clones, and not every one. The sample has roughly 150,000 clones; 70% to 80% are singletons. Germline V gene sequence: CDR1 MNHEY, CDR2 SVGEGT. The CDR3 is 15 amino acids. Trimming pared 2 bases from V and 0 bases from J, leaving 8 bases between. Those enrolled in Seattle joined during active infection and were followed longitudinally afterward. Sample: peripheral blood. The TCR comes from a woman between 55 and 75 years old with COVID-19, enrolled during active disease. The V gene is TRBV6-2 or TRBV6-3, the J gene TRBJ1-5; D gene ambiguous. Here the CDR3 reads CASSYGLYSNQPQHF. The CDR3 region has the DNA TGTGCCAGCAGTTACGGACTCTATAGCAATCAGCCCCAGCATTTT.